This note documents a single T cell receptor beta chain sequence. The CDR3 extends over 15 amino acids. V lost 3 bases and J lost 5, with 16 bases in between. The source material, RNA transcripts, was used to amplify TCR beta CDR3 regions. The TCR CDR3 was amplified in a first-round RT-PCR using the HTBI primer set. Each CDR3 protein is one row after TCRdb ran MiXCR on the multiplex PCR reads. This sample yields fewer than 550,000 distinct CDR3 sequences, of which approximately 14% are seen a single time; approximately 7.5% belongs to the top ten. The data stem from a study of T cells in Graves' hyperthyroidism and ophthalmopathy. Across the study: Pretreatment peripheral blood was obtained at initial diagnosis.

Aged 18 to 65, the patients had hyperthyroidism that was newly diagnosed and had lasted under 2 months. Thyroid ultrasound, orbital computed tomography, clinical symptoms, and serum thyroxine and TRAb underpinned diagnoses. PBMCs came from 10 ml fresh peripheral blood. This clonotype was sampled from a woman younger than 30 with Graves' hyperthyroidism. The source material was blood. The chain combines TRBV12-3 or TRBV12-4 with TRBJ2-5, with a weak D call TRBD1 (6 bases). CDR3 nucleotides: TGTGCCAGCAGTTTGGACAGCCAAGGAATGGAGACCCAGTACTTC. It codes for CASSLDSQGMETQYF.